This TCR beta chain was retrieved from a study of T-cell reconstitution after alpha-beta-depleted transplantation in children. Trimming at V came to 6 bases and at J to 6 bases, leaving 5 bases not matched to a gene. Germline CDR1 is SNHLY and CDR2 is FYNNEI. The CDR3 consists of 13 residues. Unique molecular identifiers were incorporated into the prepared TCRbeta library. Each CDR3 protein gets one entry after TCRdb re-called the PCR reads with MiXCR. Seen here are approximately 210,000 distinct CDR3 sequences, roughly 15% observed once, and the top ten hold about 12%. The V call is TRBV2, the J call TRBJ1-5; 7 nucleotides agree with TRBD1. The input for sequencing was PBMCs from the stem cell graft donor, taken from the stem cell graft. The source is a human donor who donated a stem cell graft to a child with acute lymphoblastic leukemia. The CDR3 DNA is TGTGCCAGCAGCCCAGGGGGTCCTCAGCCCCAGCATTTT. This sequence encodes CASSPGGPQPQHF.